This T cell receptor (beta chain) was documented in a study of cytomegalovirus exposure and HLA in healthy donors. This clone has just one count. Its antigen is unidentified. Only in-frame clones appear in the TCRdb table, and some are missing; sequencing was by immunoSEQ multiplex PCR. Seen here are 120,000 to 150,000 clones, 84% observed once, and the top ten hold over 1.3%. The study's findings and limits: In the 130 or so validation repertoires, a later analysis found that first-cohort TCR clusters tended to co-occur. Reportedly, diagnosis of cytomegalovirus status by the classifier showed high specificity and sensitivity. Rare TCR sequences dominated, though some public TCRs recurred in many donors.

Specimen: PBMCs. The sequence derives from a woman aged 25 to 39 in good health and CMV-seronegative.

CDR3 sequence reads: CAWSVVGGSTGELFF. The CDR3 DNA reads as TGTGCCTGGAGTGTCGTGGGGGGGAGCACCGGGGAGCTGTTTTTT. The chain has TRBV30 and TRBJ2-2; 7 bases are shared with TRBD2. The V segment lost 0 bases and the J segment 4 bases; nucleotides outside the gene matches: 5. The CDR3 has 15 residues. Looked up from germline, CDR1 is GTSNPN and CDR2 is SVGIG (reference sequence).